The clone carrying this TCR beta chain was detected a few times. This entry comes from a study of blood T cell repertoires in COVID-19. Study-wide context: The United States, Italy and Spain provided the acute and convalescent COVID-19 samples.

Under the authors' procedure: Counts of nucleated cells, estimated from reference gene primer amplification, were obtained. Sequenced by immunoSEQ multiplex PCR; TCRdb stores in-frame clones only, minus some. V, J and clone size are taken as reported in that table, and D and trimming were inferred from the DNA itself. The sample holds fewer than 60,000 clones, about 87% seen once. In Seattle, patients joined the study during active infection and were tracked longitudinally. V gave up 2 bases and J gave up 6 bases; unmatched junction bases: 2. From germline, CDR1 is MDHEN and CDR2 SYDVKM. The CDR3 extends over 15 amino acids.

Sample: peripheral blood. The rearrangement joins TRBV28 to TRBJ1-6, with 9 nucleotides matching TRBD1. The clonotype was recovered from a woman in her fifties or sixties with COVID-19, enrolled during active disease. The CDR3 DNA reads TGTGCCAGCAGTTTAGGGACAGGGAGTAATTCACCCCTCCACTTT. It translates to CASSLGTGSNSPLHF. The variable domain in full, with the rest retrieved from reference TRBV28 and TRBJ1-6, is DVKVTQSSRYLVKRTGEKVFLECVQDMDHENMFWYRQDPGLGLRLIYFSYDVKMKEKGDIPEGYSVSREKKERFSLILESASTNQTSMYLCASSLGTGSNSPLHFGNGTRLTVT.